The following is a TCR beta chain sequence with its context. This entry is derived from a study of T cell changes during pregnancy in multiple sclerosis. CDR1 is SGHVS, CDR2 FQNEAQ, per germline. V lost 6 bases and J lost 0; bases outside the gene matches: 10. This CDR3 spans 17 amino acids. Method: immunoSEQ multiplex PCR; TCRdb's copy keeps in-frame clones and lacks some. The data hold over 50,000 clones, with 90% observed a single time. The sequence was obtained from a female donor in good health, enrolled as a control in a pregnancy study. The sample consisted of peripheral blood, taken in the first trimester of pregnancy. This chain joins TRBV7-8 and TRBJ1-5; 8 positions match TRBD1. CDR3 sequence reads: CASRTDREGGSNQPQHF. The CDR3 DNA reads as TGTGCCAGCAGAACGGACAGGGAAGGCGGTAGCAATCAGCCCCAGCATTTT.